One and the same sample provided the 2 T cell receptor beta chains below, sequenced in a study of control samples from healthy donors and cancer patients. Sequencing used immunoSEQ multiplex PCR; TCRdb keeps in-frame clones, though not all of them. The sample holds 90,000 or so clones; roughly 80% are singletons and the top ten take about 38%. The source material was PBMCs. The source of these receptors is a man aged 65-85 years with lung cancer.

The V and J genes are TRBV28 and TRBJ2-7; D possibly corresponds to TRBD1 (6 bases). The V end was cut by 4 bases, the J end by 1 base, with 14 bases between. The CDR3 covers 15 residues. Germline CDR1 and CDR2: MDHEN and SYDVKM. For the CDR3, the DNA is TGTGCCAGCAGTTCTACAGGGCTCGGGTCCTACGAGCAGTACTTC. This sequence encodes CASSSTGLGSYEQYF.

CDR3 loop: CASSHPGQGFNSPLHF. In DNA, the CDR3 is TGTGCCAGCAGCCACCCGGGACAGGGCTTTAATTCACCCCTCCACTTT. The chain couples TRBV4-2 to TRBJ1-6, with 9 bases that match TRBD1. The CDR3 totals 16 residues. Germline CDR1 is LGHNA and CDR2 is YNFKEQ. J gave up 6 bases and V 3 bases, and 6 bases lay outside the gene matches.